The entry below describes one T cell receptor (beta chain). Per the authors' pipeline: Estimation of nucleated cell counts relied on the amplification of reference gene primers. Sequencing used immunoSEQ multiplex PCR; TCRdb keeps in-frame clones, though not all of them. The D gene and trimming were derived from the DNA, and the V and J assignments and clone size from that table. The sample holds roughly 160,000 clones; approximately 83% are singletons and the top ten take over 10%. The data derive from a study of blood T cell repertoires in COVID-19. Overall study: Sites across the United States, Italy and Spain contributed samples from acute and convalescent COVID-19.

The study recruited people aged about 18 to 89 years across more than 20 US areas. Cohort 3 recovered donors had two negative PCRs, clearance, or symptom resolution. The CDR3 consists of 14 residues. Germline CDR1 GTSNPN, CDR2 SVGIG (reference sequence). Deletions cut 2 bases from V and 3 bases from J, with 11 bases between. Sequencing input: PBMCs or T cells enriched from blood (not recorded which). The clonotype originates from a woman in her fifties or sixties who had recovered from COVID-19. V gene TRBV30 combines with J gene TRBJ1-5; D is possibly TRBD1 (6 bases). The CDR3 protein is CAWSFRTVNQPQHF. Here the CDR3 DNA reads TGTGCCTGGAGTTTCCGGACAGTCAATCAGCCCCAGCATTTT.